This T cell receptor (beta chain) was captured in a study of blood T cell repertoires in COVID-19. The wider study: The United States, Italy and Spain were the sources of the acute and convalescent COVID-19 samples. T cells, B-cell-depleted T cells, or PBMCs provided the cDNA or gDNA that served as material.

Here immunoSEQ multiplex PCR was the method, and the copy in TCRdb shows in-frame clones only, minus some. The sample carries 200,000 to 300,000 clones, over 90% recorded once. Seattle's enrolled individuals joined amid active infection and were then monitored longitudinally. Sequences were obtained from peripheral blood. The sequence was obtained from a man under 40 with COVID-19, enrolled during active disease.

This CDR3 is CASSQDLSRVNYGYTF. The CDR3 DNA is TGCGCCAGCAGCCAAGATCTATCCAGGGTCAACTATGGCTACACCTTC. This chain joins TRBV4-1 and TRBJ1-2; perhaps TRBD1 as D (5 bases). Germline CDR1 is MGHRA and CDR2 is YSYEKL. Trimming stripped 0 bases from V and 2 bases from J, with 13 bases between. This CDR3 region has 16 residues.